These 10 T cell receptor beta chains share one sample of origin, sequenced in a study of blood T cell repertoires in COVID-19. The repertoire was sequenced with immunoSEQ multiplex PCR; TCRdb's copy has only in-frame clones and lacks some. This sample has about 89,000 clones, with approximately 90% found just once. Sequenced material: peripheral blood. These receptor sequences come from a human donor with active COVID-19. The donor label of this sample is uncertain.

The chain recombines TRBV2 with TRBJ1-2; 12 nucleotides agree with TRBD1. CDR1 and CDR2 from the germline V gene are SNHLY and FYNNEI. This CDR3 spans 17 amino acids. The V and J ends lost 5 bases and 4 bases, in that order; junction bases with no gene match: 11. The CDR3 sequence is CASSPFSGTGGSYGYTF. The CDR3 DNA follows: TGTGCCAGCAGTCCCTTCTCCGGGACAGGGGGCTCCTATGGCTACACCTTC.

CDR3 residues: CASSGGTDGYGYTF. DNA of the CDR3: TGTGCCAGTAGTGGGGGGACAGACGGATATGGCTACACCTTC. The chain carries TRBV19 and TRBJ1-2; 7 bases match TRBD1. V lost 5 bases and J lost 5; bases outside the gene matches: 8. CDR3 length equals 14 residues. Germline V gene lookup returns CDR1 LNHDA and CDR2 SQIVND (reference sequence).

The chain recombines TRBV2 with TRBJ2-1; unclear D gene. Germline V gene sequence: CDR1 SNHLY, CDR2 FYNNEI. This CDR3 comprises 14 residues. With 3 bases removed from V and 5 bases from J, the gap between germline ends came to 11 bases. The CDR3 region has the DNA TGTGCCAGCAGTGAGGGTACAGCTAACAATGAGCAGTTCTTC. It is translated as CASSEGTANNEQFF. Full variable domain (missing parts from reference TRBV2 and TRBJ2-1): EPEVTQTPSHQVTQMGQEVILRCVPISNHLYFYWYRQILGQKVEFLVSFYNNEISEKSEIFDDQFSVERPDGSNFTLKIRSTKLEDSAMYFCASSEGTANNEQFFGPGTRLTVL.

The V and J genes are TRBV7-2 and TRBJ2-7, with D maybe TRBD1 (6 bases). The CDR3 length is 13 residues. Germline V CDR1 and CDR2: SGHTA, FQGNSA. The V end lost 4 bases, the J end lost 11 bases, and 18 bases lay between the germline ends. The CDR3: CASSSPLGTSEYF. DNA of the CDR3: TGTGCCAGCAGCTCACCGTTAGGGACATCCGAGTACTTC.

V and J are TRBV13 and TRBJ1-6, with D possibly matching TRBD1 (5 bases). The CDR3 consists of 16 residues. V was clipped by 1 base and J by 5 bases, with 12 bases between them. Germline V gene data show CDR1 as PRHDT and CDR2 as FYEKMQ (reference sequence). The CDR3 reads CASSLVGGRDNSPLHF. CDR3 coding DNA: TGTGCCAGCAGCTTAGTCGGGGGACGGGATAATTCACCCCTCCACTTT. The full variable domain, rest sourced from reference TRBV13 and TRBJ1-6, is AAGVIQSPRHLIKEKRETATLKCYPIPRHDTVYWYQQGPGQDPQFLISFYEKMQSDKGSIPDRFSAQQFSDYHSELNMSSLELGDSALYFCASSLVGGRDNSPLHFGNGTRLTVT.

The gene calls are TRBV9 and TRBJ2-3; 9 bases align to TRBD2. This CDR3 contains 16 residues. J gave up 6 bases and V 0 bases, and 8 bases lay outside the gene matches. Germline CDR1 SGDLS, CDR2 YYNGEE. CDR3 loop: CASSVVPAGGPDTQYF. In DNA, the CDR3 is TGTGCCAGCAGCGTAGTTCCAGCGGGGGGCCCGGATACGCAGTATTTT.

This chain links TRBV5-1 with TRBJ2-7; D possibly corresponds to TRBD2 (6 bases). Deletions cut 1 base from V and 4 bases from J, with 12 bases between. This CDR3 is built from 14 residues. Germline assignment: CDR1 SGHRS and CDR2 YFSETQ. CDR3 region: CASSLMGGGYEQYF. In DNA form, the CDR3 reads TGCGCCAGCAGCTTGATGGGGGGTGGGTACGAGCAGTACTTC. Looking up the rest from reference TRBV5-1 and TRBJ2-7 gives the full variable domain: KAGVTQTPRYLIKTRGQQVTLSCSPISGHRSVSWYQQTPGQGLQFLFEYFSETQRNKGNFPGRFSGRQFSNSRSEMNVSTLELGDSALYLCASSLMGGGYEQYFGPGTRLTVT.

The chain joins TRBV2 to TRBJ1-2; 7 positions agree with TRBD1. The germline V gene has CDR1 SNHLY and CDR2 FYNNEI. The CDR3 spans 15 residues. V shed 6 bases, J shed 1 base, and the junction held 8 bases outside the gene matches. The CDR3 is CASRLTGTLNYGYTF. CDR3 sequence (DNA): TGTGCCAGCAGGCTGACAGGGACCCTTAACTATGGCTACACCTTC.

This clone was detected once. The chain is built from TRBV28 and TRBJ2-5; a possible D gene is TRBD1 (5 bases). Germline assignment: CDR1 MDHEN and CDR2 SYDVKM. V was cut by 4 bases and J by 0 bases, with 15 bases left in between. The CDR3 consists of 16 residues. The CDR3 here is CASSYYRPYYQETQYF. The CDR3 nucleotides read TGTGCCAGCAGTTACTACAGGCCTTACTACCAAGAGACCCAGTACTTC. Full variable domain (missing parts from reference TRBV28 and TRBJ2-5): DVKVTQSSRYLVKRTGEKVFLECVQDMDHENMFWYRQDPGLGLRLIYFSYDVKMKEKGDIPEGYSVSREKKERFSLILESASTNQTSMYLCASSYYRPYYQETQYFGPGTRLLVL.

The DNA for the CDR3 is TGTGCCAGCAGAAGACAGGGAGGCAATCAGCCCCAGCATTTT. Translating it yields CASRRQGGNQPQHF. The chain joins TRBV28 to TRBJ1-5, with 7 positions matching TRBD1. Per the germline V gene, CDR1 is MDHEN and CDR2 is SYDVKM. Trimming cost V 6 bases and J 2 bases; bases outside gene matches: 4. This CDR3 has 14 amino acids.